This T cell receptor (beta chain) was obtained from a study of T-cell reconstitution after alpha-beta-depleted transplantation in children. Study observations and caveats: When one year had passed after transplant, most T-cell counts and diversity came from newly produced T cells. Approximately two months post-transplant, alpha-beta T cells reportedly originated from several hundred expanded graft clones. Surviving thymic progenitors and recipient T cells were the source of high TCRbeta diversity at day 60 in some patients.

The sample holds a few counts of this clonotype. What it recognizes is unknown. Unique molecular identifiers tagged the TCRbeta library. Each CDR3 protein is one row after TCRdb ran MiXCR on the PCR reads. Of 500,000 to 650,000 distinct CDR3 sequences listed, roughly 13% were seen once; the top ten hold approximately 2.1%. The CDR3 has 13 residues. CDR1 and CDR2 from the germline V gene are KGHSH and LQKENI. V shed 8 bases, J shed 6 bases, and the junction held 7 bases outside the gene matches. This sequence was found in a male patient between 10 and 17 years old who had a stem cell transplant for acute myeloid leukemia, so the T cells may come from the graft donor. The input for sequencing was PBMCs, mostly from graft donor cells, taken 360 days after TCRalphabeta/CD19-depleted stem cell transplant. The V call is TRBV18, the J call TRBJ2-1; the match to TRBD2 covers 7 bases. The CDR3 spells CASHRLAGNEQFF. Written as DNA, the CDR3 is TGTGCCAGCCATAGATTAGCGGGCAATGAGCAGTTCTTC.